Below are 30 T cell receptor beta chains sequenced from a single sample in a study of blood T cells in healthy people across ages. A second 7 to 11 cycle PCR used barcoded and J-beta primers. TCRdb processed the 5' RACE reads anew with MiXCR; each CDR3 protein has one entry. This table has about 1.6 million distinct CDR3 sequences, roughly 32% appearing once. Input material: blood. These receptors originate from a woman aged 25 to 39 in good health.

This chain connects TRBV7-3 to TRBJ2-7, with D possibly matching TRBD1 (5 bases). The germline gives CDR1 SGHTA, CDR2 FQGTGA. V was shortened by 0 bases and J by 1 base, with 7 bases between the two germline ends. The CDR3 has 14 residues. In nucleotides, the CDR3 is TGTGCCAGCAGCTTAACGAGACAGTCCTACGAGCAGTACTTC. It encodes CASSLTRQSYEQYF.

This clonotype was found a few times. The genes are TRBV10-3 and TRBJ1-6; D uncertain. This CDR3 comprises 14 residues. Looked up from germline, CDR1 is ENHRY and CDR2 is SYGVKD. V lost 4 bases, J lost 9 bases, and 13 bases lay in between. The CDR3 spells CAISGSGGGSPLHF. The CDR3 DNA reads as TGTGCCATCAGTGGGTCTGGCGGCGGTTCACCCCTCCACTTT.

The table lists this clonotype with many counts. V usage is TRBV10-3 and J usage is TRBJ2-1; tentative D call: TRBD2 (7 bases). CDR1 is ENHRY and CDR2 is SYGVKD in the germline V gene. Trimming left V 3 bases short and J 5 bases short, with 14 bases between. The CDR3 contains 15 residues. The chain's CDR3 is CAISERGGLDNEQFF. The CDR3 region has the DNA TGTGCCATCAGTGAAAGGGGGGGCCTCGACAATGAGCAGTTCTTC.

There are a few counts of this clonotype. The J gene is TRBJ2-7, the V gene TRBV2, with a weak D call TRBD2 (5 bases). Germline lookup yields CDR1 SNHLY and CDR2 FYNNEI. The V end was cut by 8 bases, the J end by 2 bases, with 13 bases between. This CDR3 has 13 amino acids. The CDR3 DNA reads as TGTGCCAGCGGCGAGGACTCTGCCTACGAGCAGTACTTC. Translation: CASGEDSAYEQYF.

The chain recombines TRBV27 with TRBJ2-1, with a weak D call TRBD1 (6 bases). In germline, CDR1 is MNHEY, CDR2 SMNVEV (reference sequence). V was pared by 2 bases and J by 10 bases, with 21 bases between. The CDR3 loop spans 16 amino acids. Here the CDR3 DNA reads TGTGCCAGCAGTTTAAGAACAGGGACGACCCCCTACGAGCAGTTCTTC. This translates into CASSLRTGTTPYEQFF.

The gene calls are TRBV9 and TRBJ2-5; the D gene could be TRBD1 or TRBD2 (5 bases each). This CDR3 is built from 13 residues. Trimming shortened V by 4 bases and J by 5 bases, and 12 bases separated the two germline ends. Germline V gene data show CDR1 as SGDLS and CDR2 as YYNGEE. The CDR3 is CASSSWGFETQYF. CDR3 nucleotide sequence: TGTGCCAGCAGCTCTTGGGGGTTTGAGACCCAGTACTTC.

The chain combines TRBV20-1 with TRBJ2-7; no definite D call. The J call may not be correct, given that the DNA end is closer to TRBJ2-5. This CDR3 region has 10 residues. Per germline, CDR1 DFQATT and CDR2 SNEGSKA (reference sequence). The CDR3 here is CSADSETQYF. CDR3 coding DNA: TGCAGTGCTGACTCTGAGACCCAGTACTTC.

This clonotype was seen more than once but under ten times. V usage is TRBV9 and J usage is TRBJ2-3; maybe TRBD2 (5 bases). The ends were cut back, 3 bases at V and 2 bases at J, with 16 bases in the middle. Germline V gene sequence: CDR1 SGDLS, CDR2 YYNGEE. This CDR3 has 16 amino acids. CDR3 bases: TGTGCCAGCAGCGACGGGAATCAAGAGGCCACAGATACGCAGTATTTT. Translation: CASSDGNQEATDTQYF.

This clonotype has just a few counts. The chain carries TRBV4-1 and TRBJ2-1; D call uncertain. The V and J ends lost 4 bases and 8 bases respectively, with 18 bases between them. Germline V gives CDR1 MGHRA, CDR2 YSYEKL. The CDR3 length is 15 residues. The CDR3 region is CASSPMGIAPDEQFF. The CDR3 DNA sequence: TGCGCCAGCAGCCCAATGGGTATAGCCCCCGATGAGCAGTTCTTC.

CDR3 sequence (DNA): TGTGCCAGCAGCTTGTACACCATTACAGATACGCAGTATTTT. Protein product: CASSLYTITDTQYF. V gene TRBV11-2 combines with J gene TRBJ2-3; D not certain. Germline CDR1 is SGHAT and CDR2 is FQNNGV. This CDR3 region has 14 residues. V lost 3 bases, J lost 3 bases, and 10 bases lay in between.

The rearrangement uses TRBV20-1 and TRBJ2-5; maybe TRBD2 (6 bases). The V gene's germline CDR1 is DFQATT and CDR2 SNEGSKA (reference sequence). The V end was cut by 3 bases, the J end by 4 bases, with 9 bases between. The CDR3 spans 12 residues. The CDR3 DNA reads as TGCAGTGCTAGGACTAGTGCAGAGACCCAGTACTTC. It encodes CSARTSAETQYF.

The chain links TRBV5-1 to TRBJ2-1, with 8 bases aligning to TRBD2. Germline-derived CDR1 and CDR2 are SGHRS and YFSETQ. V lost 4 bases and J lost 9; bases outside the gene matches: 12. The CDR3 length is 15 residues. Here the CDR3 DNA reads TGCGCCAGCAGCCGTTCGTCTAGCGGGCAGGGTGAGCAGTTCTTC. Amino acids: CASSRSSSGQGEQFF. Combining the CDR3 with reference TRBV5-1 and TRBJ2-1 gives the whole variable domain KAGVTQTPRYLIKTRGQQVTLSCSPISGHRSVSWYQQTPGQGLQFLFEYFSETQRNKGNFPGRFSGRQFSNSRSEMNVSTLELGDSALYLCASSRSSSGQGEQFFGPGTRLTVL.

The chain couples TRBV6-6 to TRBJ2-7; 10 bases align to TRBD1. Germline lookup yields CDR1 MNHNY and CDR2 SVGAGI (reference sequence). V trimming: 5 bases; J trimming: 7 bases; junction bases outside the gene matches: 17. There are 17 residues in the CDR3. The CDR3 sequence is CASSPGQGPRGNKEQYF. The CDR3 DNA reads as TGTGCCAGCAGTCCGGGACAGGGGCCGAGGGGTAATAAGGAGCAGTACTTC.

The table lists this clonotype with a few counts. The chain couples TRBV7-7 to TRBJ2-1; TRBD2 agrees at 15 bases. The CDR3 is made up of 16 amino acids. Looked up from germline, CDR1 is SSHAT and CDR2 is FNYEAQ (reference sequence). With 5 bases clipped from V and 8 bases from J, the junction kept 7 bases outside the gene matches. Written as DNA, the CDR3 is TGTGCCAGCAGCATAGGACTAGCGGGAGGGCCGGATGAGCAGTTCTTC. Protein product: CASSIGLAGGPDEQFF.

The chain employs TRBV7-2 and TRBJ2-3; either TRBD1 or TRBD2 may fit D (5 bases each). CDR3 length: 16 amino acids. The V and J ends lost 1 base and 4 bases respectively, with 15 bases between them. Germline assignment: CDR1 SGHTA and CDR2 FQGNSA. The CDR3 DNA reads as TGTGCCAGCAGCTTAGGGTGGAGCCGAGGGGCAGATACGCAGTATTTT. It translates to CASSLGWSRGADTQYF. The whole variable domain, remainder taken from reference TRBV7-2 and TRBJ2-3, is GAGVSQSPSNKVTEKGKDVELRCDPISGHTALYWYRQSLGQGLEFLIYFQGNSAPDKSGLPSDRFSAERTGGSVSTLTIQRTQQEDSAVYLCASSLGWSRGADTQYFGPGTRLTVL.

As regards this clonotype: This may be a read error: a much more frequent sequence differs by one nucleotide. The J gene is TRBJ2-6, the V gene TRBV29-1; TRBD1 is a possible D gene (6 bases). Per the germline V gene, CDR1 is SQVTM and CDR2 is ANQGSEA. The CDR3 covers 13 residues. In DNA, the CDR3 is TGCAGCGCACAGGGCGCTGGGGCCAACATCCTGACTTTC. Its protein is CSAQGAGANILTF.

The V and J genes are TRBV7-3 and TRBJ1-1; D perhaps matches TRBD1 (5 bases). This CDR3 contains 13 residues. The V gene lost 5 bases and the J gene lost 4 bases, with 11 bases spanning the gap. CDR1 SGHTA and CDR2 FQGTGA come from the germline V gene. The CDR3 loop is CASSLGDGTEAFF. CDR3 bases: TGTGCCAGCAGCCTAGGGGACGGCACTGAAGCTTTCTTT.

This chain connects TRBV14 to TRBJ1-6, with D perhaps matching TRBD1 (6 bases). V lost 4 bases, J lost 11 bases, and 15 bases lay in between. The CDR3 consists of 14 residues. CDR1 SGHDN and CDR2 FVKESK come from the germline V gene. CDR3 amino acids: CASSLGRGTTPLHF. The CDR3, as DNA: TGTGCCAGCAGCCTCGGAAGGGGGACGACACCCCTCCACTTT.

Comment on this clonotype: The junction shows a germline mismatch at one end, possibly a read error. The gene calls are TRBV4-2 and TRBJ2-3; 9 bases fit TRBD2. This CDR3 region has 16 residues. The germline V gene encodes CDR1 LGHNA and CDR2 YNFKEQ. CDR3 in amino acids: CAGSQGVAGDTDTQYF. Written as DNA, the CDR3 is TGTGCCGGCAGCCAAGGGGTAGCGGGGGACACAGATACGCAGTATTTT.

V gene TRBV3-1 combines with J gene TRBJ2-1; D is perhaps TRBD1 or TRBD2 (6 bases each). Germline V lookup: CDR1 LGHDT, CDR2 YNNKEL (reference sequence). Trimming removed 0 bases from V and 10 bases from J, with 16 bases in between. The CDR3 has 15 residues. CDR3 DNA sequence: TGTGCCAGCAGCCAAGATCGGGGGCTAGCCTCCGAGCAGTTCTTC. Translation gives CASSQDRGLASEQFF.

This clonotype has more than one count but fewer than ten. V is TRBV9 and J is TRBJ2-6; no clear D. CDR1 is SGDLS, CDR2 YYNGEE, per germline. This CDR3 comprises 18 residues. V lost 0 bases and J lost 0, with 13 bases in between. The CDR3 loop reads CASSVGPDWDSGANVLTF. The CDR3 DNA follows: TGTGCCAGCAGCGTAGGTCCTGATTGGGACTCTGGGGCCAACGTCCTGACTTTC.

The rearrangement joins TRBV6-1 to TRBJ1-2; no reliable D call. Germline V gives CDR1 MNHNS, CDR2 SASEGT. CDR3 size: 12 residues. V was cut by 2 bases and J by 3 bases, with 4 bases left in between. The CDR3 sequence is CASSESYYGYTF. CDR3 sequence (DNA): TGTGCCAGCAGTGAATCATACTATGGCTACACCTTC.

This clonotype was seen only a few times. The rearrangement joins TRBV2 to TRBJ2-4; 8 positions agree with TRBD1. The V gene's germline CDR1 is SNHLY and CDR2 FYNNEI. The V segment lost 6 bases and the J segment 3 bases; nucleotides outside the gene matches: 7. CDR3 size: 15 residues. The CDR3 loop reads CASRAGGLGKNIQYF. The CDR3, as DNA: TGTGCCAGCAGAGCAGGGGGCCTTGGCAAAAACATTCAGTACTTC.

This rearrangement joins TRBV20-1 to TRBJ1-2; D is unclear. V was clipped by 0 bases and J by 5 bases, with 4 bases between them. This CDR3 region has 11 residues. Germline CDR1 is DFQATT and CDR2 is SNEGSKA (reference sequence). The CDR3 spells CSARERYGYTF. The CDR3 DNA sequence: TGCAGTGCTAGAGAGAGATATGGCTACACCTTC.

CDR3 residues: CASSHPKFMGQRDTEAFF. As DNA, the CDR3 is TGTGCCAGCAGCCACCCCAAATTTATGGGACAGCGAGACACTGAAGCTTTCTTT. The rearrangement joins TRBV7-9 to TRBJ1-1; TRBD1 matches 7 bases. The trim removed 5 bases at V and 3 bases at J, leaving 18 bases unmatched. From germline, CDR1 is SEHNR and CDR2 FQNEAQ (reference sequence). The CDR3 extends over 18 amino acids.

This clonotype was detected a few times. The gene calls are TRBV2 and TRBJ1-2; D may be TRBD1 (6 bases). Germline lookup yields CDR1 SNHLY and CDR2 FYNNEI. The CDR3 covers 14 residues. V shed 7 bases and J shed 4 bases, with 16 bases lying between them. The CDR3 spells CASNAGGQIYGYTF. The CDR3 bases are TGTGCCAGCAACGCTGGGGGGCAGATCTATGGCTACACCTTC.

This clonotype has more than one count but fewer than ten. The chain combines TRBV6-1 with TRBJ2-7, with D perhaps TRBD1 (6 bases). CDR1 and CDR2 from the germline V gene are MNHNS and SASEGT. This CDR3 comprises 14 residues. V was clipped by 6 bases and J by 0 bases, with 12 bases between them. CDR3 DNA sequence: TGTGCCAGCAGACGGGACACCTACTCCTACGAGCAGTACTTC. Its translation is CASRRDTYSYEQYF.

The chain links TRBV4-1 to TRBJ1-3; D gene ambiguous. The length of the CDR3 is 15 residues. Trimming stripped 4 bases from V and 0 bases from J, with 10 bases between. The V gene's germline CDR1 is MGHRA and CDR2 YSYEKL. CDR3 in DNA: TGCGCCAGCAGCCTAACAAGTTTCTCTGGAAACACCATATATTTT. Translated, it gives CASSLTSFSGNTIYF.

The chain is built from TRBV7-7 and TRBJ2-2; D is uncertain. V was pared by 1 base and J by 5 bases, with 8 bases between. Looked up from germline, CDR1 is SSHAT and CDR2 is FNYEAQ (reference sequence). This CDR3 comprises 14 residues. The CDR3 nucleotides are TGTGCCAGCAGCTTAGGACACCAAACCGGGGAGCTGTTTTTT. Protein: CASSLGHQTGELFF.

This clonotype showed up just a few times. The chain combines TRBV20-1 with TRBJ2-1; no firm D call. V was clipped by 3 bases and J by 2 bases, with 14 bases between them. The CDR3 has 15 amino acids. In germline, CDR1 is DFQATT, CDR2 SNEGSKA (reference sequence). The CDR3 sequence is CSASMITDAYNEQFF. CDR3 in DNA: TGCAGTGCTAGTATGATAACCGATGCCTACAATGAGCAGTTCTTC.